The 17 T cell receptor beta chains given below trace back to one sample, sequenced in a study of T cell responses to AZD1222 COVID-19 vaccine. Produced via immunoSEQ multiplex PCR; TCRdb's table is partial and in-frame only. The sample shows some 150,000 clones, about 87% of them seen only once. This specimen was peripheral blood, taken 28 days after the second AZD1222 dose. The receptors shown here come from an adult who received the AZD1222 COVID-19 vaccine.

This chain joins TRBV6-5 and TRBJ1-2; 7 nucleotides line up with TRBD1. The CDR3 has 15 amino acids. The V gene's germline CDR1 is MNHEY and CDR2 SVGAGI. Losses at the gene ends were 4 bases for V and 7 bases for J; bases not matched to a gene: 12. CDR3 sequence reads: CASSSQQGWAVGYTF. The CDR3 nucleotides read TGTGCCAGCAGTTCCCAACAGGGGTGGGCGGTTGGCTACACCTTC.

The chain recombines TRBV24-1 with TRBJ1-6; D ambiguous. Trimming took 0 bases from V and 8 from J, leaving 13 bases between them. The germline V gene encodes CDR1 KGHDR and CDR2 SFDVKD. The CDR3 extends over 16 amino acids. The chain's CDR3 is CATSDLAPRSHSPLHF. The CDR3 nucleotides are TGTGCCACCAGTGATTTGGCCCCTAGATCGCATTCACCCCTCCACTTT.

The chain couples TRBV29-1 to TRBJ2-7; maybe TRBD2 (6 bases). This CDR3 region has 12 residues. Germline loops: CDR1 SQVTM, CDR2 ANQGSEA. V was clipped by 3 bases and J by 4 bases, with 10 bases between them. This CDR3 is CSVESGRYEQYF. For the CDR3, the DNA is TGCAGCGTTGAGTCAGGGAGGTACGAGCAGTACTTC.

The chain uses TRBV28 and TRBJ1-1; D ambiguous. V was clipped by 7 bases and J by 3 bases, with 12 bases between them. Germline V gene data show CDR1 as MDHEN and CDR2 as SYDVKM. The CDR3 totals 13 residues. This CDR3 reads CASTAGVYTEAFF. In DNA form, the CDR3 reads TGTGCCAGCACCGCGGGTGTTTACACTGAAGCTTTCTTT.

This chain connects TRBV24-1 to TRBJ2-7, with a possible D match to TRBD1 (6 bases). V lost 3 bases and J 5 bases, leaving 13 bases between the germline ends. CDR1 is KGHDR, CDR2 SFDVKD, per germline. CDR3 length: 14 amino acids. As DNA, the CDR3 is TGTGCCACCAGTGATGTAGGGGGAAGGGACGAGCAGTACTTC. It codes for CATSDVGGRDEQYF.

This chain joins TRBV2 and TRBJ1-3; TRBD1 agrees at 10 bases. The junction had 8 bases not matched to a gene; V was cut back by 6 bases and J by 0 bases. Germline CDR1 and CDR2: SNHLY and FYNNEI. This CDR3 contains 17 residues. The CDR3 here is CASSGDRGRHSGNTIYF. The CDR3 DNA reads as TGTGCCAGCAGCGGGGACAGGGGCCGACACTCTGGAAACACCATATATTTT. Filled out from reference TRBV2 and TRBJ1-3, the complete variable domain reads EPEVTQTPSHQVTQMGQEVILRCVPISNHLYFYWYRQILGQKVEFLVSFYNNEISEKSEIFDDQFSVERPDGSNFTLKIRSTKLEDSAMYFCASSGDRGRHSGNTIYFGEGSWLTVV.

The rearrangement uses TRBV15 and TRBJ2-3; 11 bases agree with TRBD2. J was trimmed by 3 bases and V by 3 bases; bases with no gene match: 2. This CDR3 spans 15 amino acids. CDR1 is LNHNV and CDR2 is YYDKDF in the germline V gene (reference sequence). The CDR3 bases are TGTGCCACCAGCAGGACTAGCGGGGTGACAGATACGCAGTATTTT. This encodes CATSRTSGVTDTQYF.

In this sample, this clone turned up a few times. The V gene is TRBV28, the J gene TRBJ1-4, with a tentative D call TRBD1 (6 bases). The germline gives CDR1 MDHEN, CDR2 SYDVKM. There are 14 residues in the CDR3. V lost 2 bases and J 5 bases, leaving 9 bases between the germline ends. The CDR3 DNA reads TGTGCCAGCAGTTTAGTAGACAGGAATGAAAAACTGTTTTTT. Amino acids: CASSLVDRNEKLFF.

The J gene is TRBJ2-1, the V gene TRBV2, with TRBD2 matching 11 bases. This CDR3 has 15 residues. Looked up from germline, CDR1 is SNHLY and CDR2 is FYNNEI. J lost 5 bases, V lost 7 bases, and 7 bases had no gene match. For the CDR3, the DNA is TGTGCCAGCAACGCACTAGCGGGAGACCACAATGAGCAGTTCTTC. This translates into CASNALAGDHNEQFF.

The chain uses TRBV27 and TRBJ2-5; D ambiguous. Trimming shortened V by 5 bases and J by 2 bases, and 21 bases separated the two germline ends. CDR3 length: 17 amino acids. CDR1 and CDR2 (germline): MNHEY, SMNVEV (reference sequence). Here the CDR3 DNA reads TGTGCCAGCAGTCTCCTTGGGGTCCGTCATGGGCAAGAGACCCAGTACTTC. It specifies CASSLLGVRHGQETQYF.

The chain employs TRBV27 and TRBJ1-5; 7 positions match TRBD1. The CDR3 has 15 residues. After removal of 6 bases from V and 2 bases from J, the junction contained 7 bases not matched to a gene. CDR1 is MNHEY, CDR2 SMNVEV, per germline (reference sequence). The CDR3 DNA reads as TGTGCCAGCAGCCTCAGACAGGGCGGCAATCAGCCCCAGCATTTT. Protein product: CASSLRQGGNQPQHF.

This chain connects TRBV7-9 to TRBJ1-2; D ambiguous. The length of the CDR3 is 13 residues. The V end was cut by 5 bases, the J end by 4 bases, with 11 bases between. Germline V gene lookup returns CDR1 SEHNR and CDR2 FQNEAQ (reference sequence). CDR3 residues: CASSPTDIYGYTF. In DNA, the CDR3 is TGTGCCAGCAGCCCAACGGATATCTATGGCTACACCTTC.

The CDR3 is CASSQDRGAGATEAFF. CDR3 sequence (DNA): TGTGCCAGCAGCCAAGATCGAGGGGCGGGGGCCACTGAAGCTTTCTTT. V usage is TRBV3-1 (or the pseudogene TRBV3-2) and J usage is TRBJ1-1; TRBD1 is a possible D gene (6 bases). Trimming took 0 bases from V and 4 from J, leaving 15 bases between them. Looked up from germline, CDR1 is LGHDT and CDR2 is YNNKEL (reference sequence). The CDR3 loop spans 16 amino acids.

This clone was counted a single time. The chain links TRBV7-6 to TRBJ1-1, with 9 bases matching TRBD1. V trimming: 7 bases; J trimming: 5 bases; junction bases outside the gene matches: 8. There are 14 residues in the CDR3. The germline V gene encodes CDR1 SGHVS and CDR2 FNYEAQ. CDR3 in DNA: TGTGCCAGCATCGCAGGGACAGGGAAAACTGAAGCTTTCTTT. Protein sequence: CASIAGTGKTEAFF.

J is TRBJ1-3 and V is TRBV12-3 or TRBV12-4; the D is unclear. CDR3 length: 12 residues. V gave up 6 bases and J gave up 0 bases, with 3 bases separating them. CDR3 in amino acids: CASRTSGNTIYF. The CDR3 nucleotides are TGTGCCAGCAGAACCTCTGGAAACACCATATATTTT.

The rearrangement uses TRBV11-1 and TRBJ2-1; TRBD2 aligns across 7 bases. The trim removed 2 bases at V and 6 bases at J, leaving 1 base unmatched. CDR1 SGHAT and CDR2 FQDESV come from the germline V gene (reference sequence). This CDR3 is 13 amino acids long. In nucleotides, the CDR3 is TGTGCCAGCAGCTTAAGCGGGGTCAATGAGCAGTTCTTC. This codes for CASSLSGVNEQFF.

This chain uses TRBV3-1 (or the pseudogene TRBV3-2) with TRBJ1-2; no clear D gene. The V gene lost 1 base and the J gene lost 5 bases, with 14 bases spanning the gap. This CDR3 spans 15 amino acids. Per germline, CDR1 LGHDT and CDR2 YNNKEL (reference sequence). CDR3 coding DNA: TGTGCCAGCAGCCAAGTGGATGGGCTGGGATATGGCTACACCTTC. Translated, it gives CASSQVDGLGYGYTF.